Described below is a single T cell receptor beta chain sequence and its context. Its specificity is unknown. The data were obtained in a study of T-cell reconstitution after alpha-beta-depleted transplantation in children. Study results and caveats: Where alpha-beta T cells came from about two months after transplant was reportedly several hundred expanded graft clones. After transplant, high TCRbeta diversity at day 60 in some patients arose from surviving recipient T cells and thymic progenitors. Counts and diversity of T cells one year after transplant came mostly from newly produced T cells.

Unique molecular identifiers featured in how the TCRbeta library was prepared. TCRdb re-analysed the PCR reads in MiXCR, keeping a single row per CDR3 protein. The sample carries around 500,000 distinct CDR3 sequences, 23% recorded once. Trimming pared 0 bases from V and 0 bases from J, leaving 11 bases between. The germline V gene has CDR1 LGHNA and CDR2 YSLEER. This CDR3 has 17 amino acids. The source is a boy under two years old who had a stem cell transplant for acute myeloid leukemia, so the T cells may come from the graft donor. The chain recombines TRBV4-3 with TRBJ1-4, with a possible D match to TRBD1 (5 bases). Here the sequenced sample was PBMCs, mostly from graft donor cells, taken 360 days after TCRalphabeta/CD19-depleted stem cell transplant. The CDR3 is CASSQDRGVATNEKLFF. CDR3 nucleotide sequence: TGCGCCAGCAGCCAAGACCGGGGGGTGGCAACTAATGAAAAACTGTTTTTT.